This T cell receptor (beta chain) comes out of a study of T cell responses to AZD1222 COVID-19 vaccine. As concerns this clone: Different DNA sequences within this sample yield the same CDR3.

Germline V gene lookup returns CDR1 LGHDT and CDR2 YNNKEL (reference sequence). V was clipped by 3 bases and J by 0 bases, with 5 bases between them. The CDR3 totals 13 residues. This table comes from immunoSEQ multiplex PCR, and its TCRdb copy is limited to in-frame clones, with some not included. The sample gives hundreds of thousands of clones, approximately 94% of which show up once; about 1% is in the top ten. This specimen was peripheral blood, taken on day 0 of MenACWY control vaccination. This chain connects TRBV3-1 (or the pseudogene TRBV3-2) to TRBJ1-1; D unresolved. This TCR was recovered from an adult in good health. The CDR3 bases are TGTGCCAGCAGCCAGGCTTTGAACACTGAAGCTTTCTTT. It translates to CASSQALNTEAFF.